Sequencing of this TCR beta chain was carried out in a study of cytomegalovirus exposure and HLA in healthy donors. Across the study: Out of 398 genotyped donors, around 80% belonged to the Caucasian-associated ancestry cluster.

The PCR was carried out with 60 Vbeta primers and 13 Jbeta primers. Repertoires were generated with immunoSEQ multiplex PCR, while TCRdb's copy carries only in-frame clones and drops some. The top ten clones hold about 7.3% of a sample with under 300,000 clones, about 86% of them seen once. A remark on this clone: Its cognate antigen is unknown.

Study-level findings and limits: The authors later found HLA-associated TCR beta chains more clonally expanded than equally common others.

The CDR3 consists of 17 residues. In germline, CDR1 is MDHEN, CDR2 SYDVKM. Trimming removed 2 bases from V and 3 bases from J; junction bases left unmatched: 10. The sequence came from a woman aged 55-70 years in good health and CMV-seropositive. What was sequenced was PBMCs. The genes are TRBV28 and TRBJ2-7, with 10 bases that match TRBD2. The chain's CDR3 is CASSLTPLTSGVYEQYF. CDR3 DNA sequence: TGTGCCAGCAGTTTAACCCCCTTAACTAGCGGGGTCTACGAGCAGTACTTC.